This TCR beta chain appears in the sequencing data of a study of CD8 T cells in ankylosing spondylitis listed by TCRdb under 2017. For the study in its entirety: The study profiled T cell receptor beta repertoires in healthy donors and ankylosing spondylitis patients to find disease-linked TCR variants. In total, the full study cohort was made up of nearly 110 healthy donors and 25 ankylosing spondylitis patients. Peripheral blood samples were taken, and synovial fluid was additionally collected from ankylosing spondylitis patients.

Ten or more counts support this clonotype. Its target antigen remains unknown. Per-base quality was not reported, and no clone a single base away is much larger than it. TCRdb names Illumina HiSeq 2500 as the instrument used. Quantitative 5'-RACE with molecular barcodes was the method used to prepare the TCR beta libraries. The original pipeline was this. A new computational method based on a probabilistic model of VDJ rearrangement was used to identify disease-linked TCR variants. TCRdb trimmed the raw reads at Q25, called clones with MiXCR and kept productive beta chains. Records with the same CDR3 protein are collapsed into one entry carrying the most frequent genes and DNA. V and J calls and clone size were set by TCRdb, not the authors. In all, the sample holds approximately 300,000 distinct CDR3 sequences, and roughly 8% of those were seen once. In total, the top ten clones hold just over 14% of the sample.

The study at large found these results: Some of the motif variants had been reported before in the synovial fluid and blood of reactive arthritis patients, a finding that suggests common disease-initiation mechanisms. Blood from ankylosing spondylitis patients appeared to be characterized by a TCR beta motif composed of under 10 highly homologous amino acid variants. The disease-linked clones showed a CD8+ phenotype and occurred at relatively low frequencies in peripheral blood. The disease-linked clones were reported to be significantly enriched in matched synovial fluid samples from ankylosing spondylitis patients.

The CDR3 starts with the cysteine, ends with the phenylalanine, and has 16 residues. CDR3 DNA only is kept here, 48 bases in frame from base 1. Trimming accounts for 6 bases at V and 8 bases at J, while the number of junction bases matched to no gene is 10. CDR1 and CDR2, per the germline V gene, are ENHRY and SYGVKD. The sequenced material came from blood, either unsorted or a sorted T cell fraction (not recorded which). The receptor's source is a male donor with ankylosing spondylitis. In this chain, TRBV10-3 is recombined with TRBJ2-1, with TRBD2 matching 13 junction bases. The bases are TGTGCCATCAGCTATCCGGGACTAGCGGGAATCGATGAGCAGTTCTTC. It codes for CAISYPGLAGIDEQFF.